These 29 T cell receptor beta chains were sequenced from one sample in a study of radiotherapy plus CTLA-4 blockade in lung cancer. Profiling relied on immunoSEQ multiplex PCR, and the TCRdb table lists in-frame clones only, not all of them. Found here are roughly 120,000 clones, 81% of them singletons; the top ten hold approximately 3.5%. Sample: peripheral blood, taken from a patient treated with radiotherapy plus ipilimumab. These receptors all stem from a human donor with non-small cell lung cancer that progressed on radiotherapy plus ipilimumab. Some clones in this sample may be carry-over from other donors' samples.

This clone was detected only once. This chain connects TRBV29-1 to TRBJ2-1; 10 nucleotides align to TRBD1. CDR3 length equals 15 residues. J lost 3 bases, V lost 1 base, and 3 bases had no gene match. Looked up from germline, CDR1 is SQVTM and CDR2 is ANQGSEA. CDR3: CSVEGGQGIYNEQFF. In nucleotides, the CDR3 is TGCAGCGTTGAAGGGGGACAGGGGATCTACAATGAGCAGTTCTTC.

V usage is TRBV18 and J usage is TRBJ1-4, with 10 bases fitting TRBD1. Germline V gene lookup returns CDR1 KGHSH and CDR2 LQKENI. CDR3 length: 17 residues. V dropped 2 bases and J dropped 7; count of bases not matched to a gene: 10. The DNA of the CDR3 is TGTGCCAGCTCACCAAGACGGGACAGGGGTCTTGCTGAAAAACTGTTTTTT. Amino acid sequence: CASSPRRDRGLAEKLFF.

The gene calls are TRBV2 and TRBJ1-2, with a weak D call TRBD1 (6 bases). The V gene lost 9 bases and the J gene lost 6 bases, with 14 bases spanning the gap. CDR1 is SNHLY, CDR2 FYNNEI, per germline. CDR3 length: 12 residues. The CDR3 spells CARTGHYNGYTF. CDR3 sequence (DNA): TGTGCCAGAACGGGACACTACAATGGCTACACCTTC.

This chain joins TRBV7-9 and TRBJ2-1, with 10 bases fitting TRBD2. The V segment lost 5 bases and the J segment 7 bases; nucleotides outside the gene matches: 14. The CDR3 contains 17 residues. Germline V lookup: CDR1 SEHNR, CDR2 FQNEAQ (reference sequence). The chain's CDR3 is CASSRTGTSVGKNEQFF. The CDR3 DNA reads TGTGCCAGCAGCCGAACCGGGACTAGCGTGGGAAAGAATGAGCAGTTCTTC.

This clone was seen a single time. This sequence joins TRBV12-5 and TRBJ2-7, with a weak D call TRBD2 (5 bases). Germline loops: CDR1 LGHNT, CDR2 FRNRAP. Trimming removed 7 bases from V and 0 bases from J, with 13 bases in between. This CDR3 region has 14 residues. CDR3 region: CASAMGEASYEQYF. For the CDR3, the DNA is TGTGCTAGTGCCATGGGAGAGGCCTCCTACGAGCAGTACTTC.

The J gene is TRBJ1-2, the V gene TRBV28; possibly TRBD1 for D (5 bases). The CDR3 has 11 amino acids. Trimming shortened V by 4 bases and J by 7 bases, and 7 bases separated the two germline ends. Germline assignment: CDR1 MDHEN and CDR2 SYDVKM. The CDR3 DNA reads as TGTGCCAGCAGTTCCAGGGTTGGCTACACCTTC. It encodes CASSSRVGYTF.

This chain links TRBV6-5 with TRBJ1-1, with TRBD1 as a possible D gene (6 bases). CDR3 length: 13 amino acids. Germline CDR1 MNHEY, CDR2 SVGAGI. V lost 8 bases and J 4 bases, leaving 14 bases between the germline ends. CDR3 DNA: TGTGCCAGCGGTAAGACAGGTCTCACTGAAGCTTTCTTT. It translates to CASGKTGLTEAFF.

The chain joins TRBV25-1 to TRBJ2-2; a weak D match, TRBD1 (5 bases). Per germline, CDR1 MGHDK and CDR2 SYGVNS. V was shortened by 1 base and J by 0 bases, with 12 bases between the two germline ends. The CDR3 has 17 amino acids. CDR3 region: CASSEFKGSANTGELFF. CDR3 DNA sequence: TGTGCCAGCAGTGAATTTAAGGGGTCAGCGAACACCGGGGAGCTGTTTTTT.

V and J are TRBV7-8 and TRBJ1-6, with unresolved D. V was clipped by 5 bases and J by 10 bases, with 15 bases between them. This CDR3 region has 14 residues. Germline V gene sequence: CDR1 SGHVS, CDR2 FQNEAQ. The CDR3 here is CASSQSLAGSPLHF. The CDR3 region has the DNA TGTGCCAGCAGCCAGTCCCTCGCGGGGTCACCCCTCCACTTT. Together with reference TRBV7-8 and TRBJ1-6, the CDR3 gives the full variable domain: GAGVSQSPRYKVAKRGQDVALRCDPISGHVSLFWYQQALGQGPEFLTYFQNEAQLDKSGLPSDRFFAERPEGSVSTLKIQRTQQEDSAVYLCASSQSLAGSPLHFGNGTRLTVT.

Comment on this clone: A read error may produce the germline difference seen at one junction end. V usage is TRBV5-4 and J usage is TRBJ1-1, with D tentatively TRBD1 (5 bases). The CDR3 covers 14 residues. The germline gives CDR1 SGHNT, CDR2 YYREEE (reference sequence). The CDR3 nucleotides are TGTGCCAGCAACTTGGGGGGAAAGAACACTGAAGCTTTCTTT. Translating gives CASNLGGKNTEAFF.

This clone was recorded once. The gene calls are TRBV13 and TRBJ2-7; D gene uncertain. Germline CDR1 and CDR2: PRHDT and FYEKMQ (reference sequence). V was pared by 5 bases and J by 3 bases, with 14 bases between. The CDR3 runs 14 residues. The CDR3 loop is CASSRSDGYYEQYF. The CDR3 DNA reads as TGTGCCAGCAGCCGTTCCGACGGTTACTACGAGCAGTACTTC.

The chain is built from TRBV11-3 and TRBJ2-1; TRBD2 aligns across 8 bases. The CDR3 extends over 15 amino acids. Germline values: CDR1 SGHNT, CDR2 YENEEA. The V and J ends lost 2 bases and 0 bases, in that order; junction bases with no gene match: 0. In nucleotides, the CDR3 is TGTGCCAGCAGCTTAAGCGGGAGCTCCTACAATGAGCAGTTCTTC. Translation gives CASSLSGSSYNEQFF.

The chain has TRBV10-3 and TRBJ2-5; TRBD2 agrees at 7 bases. The CDR3 has 16 amino acids. Germline values: CDR1 ENHRY, CDR2 SYGVKD. V lost 0 bases and J lost 7; bases outside the gene matches: 11. The DNA for the CDR3 is TGTGCCATCAGTGAGTCTCTTACGGGAGGTGAGGGGACCCAGTACTTC. Translated, it gives CAISESLTGGEGTQYF.

This chain joins TRBV5-1 and TRBJ1-2; D not certain. V was trimmed by 5 bases and J by 2 bases, leaving 13 bases between them. This CDR3 region has 14 residues. Germline V gives CDR1 SGHRS, CDR2 YFSETQ. CDR3 loop: CASRPAASNYGYTF. The CDR3 DNA is TGCGCCAGCAGGCCGGCAGCTAGCAACTATGGCTACACCTTC.

A few counts support this clone. V gene TRBV10-3 combines with J gene TRBJ1-4; D call uncertain. V was cut by 11 bases and J by 0 bases, with 10 bases left in between. Germline V CDR1 and CDR2: ENHRY, SYGVKD. The CDR3 is made up of 13 amino acids. Here the CDR3 reads CAVSGSTNEKLFF. CDR3 DNA: TGTGCCGTAAGTGGTTCAACTAATGAAAAACTGTTTTTT.

A note on this clone: This sample also contains other DNA sequences that code for the same CDR3. The V gene is TRBV9, the J gene TRBJ1-1; D is ambiguous. The germline CDR1 and CDR2 sequences are SGDLS and YYNGEE. This CDR3 is 14 amino acids long. Trimming cost V 1 base and J 1 base, with 8 bases left between them. The CDR3 DNA is TGTGCCAGCAGCGTAACGGGTTGGAACACTGAAGCTTTCTTT. This codes for CASSVTGWNTEAFF.

The V gene is TRBV29-1, the J gene TRBJ2-7; D is ambiguous. Trimming took off 3 bases at V and 3 bases at J, with 9 bases between the two ends. The germline V gene has CDR1 SQVTM and CDR2 ANQGSEA. This CDR3 has 12 residues. CDR3 sequence (DNA): TGCAGCGTTGACATGGGCGGCTACGAGCAGTACTTC. Amino acid sequence: CSVDMGGYEQYF.

The V and J genes are TRBV7-2 and TRBJ1-6; no clear D. The CDR3 consists of 12 residues. Germline CDR1 SGHTA, CDR2 FQGNSA. Trimming took off 0 bases at V and 7 bases at J, with 1 base between the two ends. This chain's CDR3 is CASSLANSPLHF. CDR3 sequence (DNA): TGTGCCAGCAGCTTAGCAAATTCACCCCTCCACTTT.

This clone showed up just a few times. The rearrangement joins TRBV7-9 to TRBJ2-6; D not resolved. V was pared by 3 bases and J by 8 bases, with 5 bases between. Germline CDR1 reads SEHNR; CDR2 reads FQNEAQ (reference sequence). The CDR3 loop spans 12 amino acids. This chain's CDR3 is CASSLSPNVLTF. CDR3 nucleotide sequence: TGTGCCAGCAGCTTGAGCCCCAACGTCCTGACTTTC.

This clone was seen a single time. The rearrangement uses TRBV27 and TRBJ2-1; D is possibly TRBD1 (6 bases). In germline, CDR1 is MNHEY, CDR2 SMNVEV (reference sequence). V was shortened by 1 base and J by 7 bases, with 20 bases between the two germline ends. This CDR3 is built from 17 residues. CDR3 in amino acids: CASSLWARDIGLNEQFF. In DNA form, the CDR3 reads TGTGCCAGCAGTTTATGGGCCCGGGACATCGGATTGAATGAGCAGTTCTTC.

This clone occurred once. The V and J genes are TRBV28 and TRBJ1-2; possible D gene TRBD1, 6 bases. Germline CDR1 and CDR2: MDHEN and SYDVKM. CDR3 length equals 12 residues. Trimming left V 8 bases short and J 7 bases short, with 14 bases between. CDR3 amino acids: CASSVLQGGYTF. The CDR3, as DNA: TGTGCCAGCTCGGTTTTACAGGGTGGCTACACCTTC.

This chain joins TRBV6-5 and TRBJ1-2; weak D call: TRBD1 (6 bases). Germline V gene lookup returns CDR1 MNHEY and CDR2 SVGAGI. The CDR3 extends over 14 amino acids. V dropped 8 bases and J dropped 2 bases, with 15 bases sitting between them. The CDR3: CASQGPNQNYGYTF. CDR3 DNA sequence: TGTGCCAGCCAGGGGCCCAACCAAAACTATGGCTACACCTTC.

This clone was seen once. The CDR3 bases are TGTGCCACCAGCCCAAGACCGGGACAGGGACGCTCTGGGGCCAACGTCCTGACTTTC. Protein product: CATSPRPGQGRSGANVLTF. This chain joins TRBV15 and TRBJ2-6; TRBD1 matches at 9 bases. The CDR3 totals 19 residues. Germline CDR1 LNHNV, CDR2 YYDKDF (reference sequence). The junction had 11 bases not matched to a gene; V was cut back by 5 bases and J by 0 bases.

The rearrangement joins TRBV29-1 to TRBJ2-7; D tentatively reads TRBD1 or TRBD2 (6 bases each). Trimming took off 2 bases at V and 4 bases at J, with 9 bases between the two ends. From germline, CDR1 is SQVTM and CDR2 ANQGSEA. This CDR3 is built from 12 residues. This CDR3 is CSVETGRYEQYF. CDR3 nucleotide sequence: TGCAGCGTTGAAACAGGGAGGTACGAGCAGTACTTC.

The chain joins TRBV7-9 to TRBJ1-3; TRBD1 might be the D (6 bases). This CDR3 has 15 amino acids. Germline loops: CDR1 SEHNR, CDR2 FQNEAQ (reference sequence). Between the trimmed V and J ends, which lost 4 bases and 3 bases, there was a span of 13 bases. CDR3 loop: CASSWTRGSGNTIYF. CDR3 sequence (DNA): TGTGCCAGCAGCTGGACCAGGGGAAGTGGAAACACCATATATTTT.

The CDR3 here is CASSLKERGGTDTQYF. For the CDR3, the DNA is TGTGCCAGCAGCTTGAAGGAGCGGGGGGGCACAGATACGCAGTATTTT. J is TRBJ2-3 and V is TRBV5-4, with 9 nucleotides matching TRBD2. Trimming cost V 1 base and J 1 base; bases outside gene matches: 4. The CDR3 is made up of 16 amino acids. Per germline, CDR1 SGHNT and CDR2 YYREEE (reference sequence).

CDR3 nucleotide sequence: TGTGCCAGCAGTTTCTCTAGTGGCACAGATACGCAGTATTTT. It specifies CASSFSSGTDTQYF. The chain recombines TRBV6-5 with TRBJ2-3, with D unclear. Germline CDR1 reads MNHEY; CDR2 reads SVGAGI. Trimming stripped 4 bases from V and 1 base from J, with 9 bases between. The CDR3 is 14 residues long.

The DNA of the CDR3 is TGTGCCAGCAGAGGGGGCTCCGACACAGATACGCAGTATTTT. This encodes CASRGGSDTDTQYF. V gene TRBV9 combines with J gene TRBJ2-3, with 7 bases fitting TRBD1. The CDR3 extends over 14 amino acids. The trim removed 5 bases at V and 2 bases at J, leaving 5 bases unmatched. Germline V CDR1 and CDR2: SGDLS, YYNGEE.

CDR3 protein: CASSSSPGRKNEKLFF. The CDR3, as DNA: TGCGCCAGCAGCTCTTCTCCGGGACGGAAAAATGAAAAACTGTTTTTT. The chain couples TRBV5-1 to TRBJ1-4; maybe TRBD1 (5 bases). Trimming took off 3 bases at V and 5 bases at J, with 17 bases between the two ends. CDR3 length: 16 amino acids. CDR1 is SGHRS and CDR2 is YFSETQ in the germline V gene.